This note documents a single T cell receptor (beta chain) sequence. Its matching antigen is unknown. The CDR3 extends over 16 amino acids. Trimming took off 2 bases at V and 4 bases at J, with 12 bases between the two ends. Per germline, CDR1 MNHNY and CDR2 SVGAGI (reference sequence). The protocol was immunoSEQ multiplex PCR, while the TCRdb copy is restricted to in-frame clones and leaves out a portion. Of 130,000 or so clones in the sample, roughly nine tenths are singletons; the top ten hold under 3.5%. The data were obtained in a study of T cell responses to AZD1222 COVID-19 vaccine. Study-wide findings and caveats: Nearly half of spike-specific TCRs reportedly go after variant regions that carry no mutations. In all cases, repertoires were sampled only after the peak T cell response. Vaccine-associated CD4 TCRs ranged over spike, dominating at 160-218 and 743-854.

The chain joins TRBV6-6 to TRBJ2-6, with D possibly being TRBD2 (5 bases). The material sequenced was peripheral blood, taken on day 0 of AZD1222 vaccination. This TCR derives from an adult in good health. In DNA, the CDR3 is TGTGCCAGCAGTTACGGATTAGCGTCAGGGGCCAACGTCCTGACTTTC. It is translated as CASSYGLASGANVLTF.